A selection of T cell receptor beta chains follows, all from one sample in a study of molecular identifiers for immune sequencing clone quantification. TCRdb called the PCR reads again in MiXCR, with one record for every CDR3 protein. The data show over 600,000 distinct CDR3 sequences, about 20% seen once. Source material: naive CD8+ T cells from blood, with Jurkat cell RNA spiked in. These receptors all stem from a human donor in good health. Some libraries in this study had Jurkat cell RNA spiked in. Both conserved end residues are part of each CDR3. The D gene is left open where the match is weak. Expanded clones get a size class; other rows say once, few or many, or leave the size out.

D gene: NA; J gene: TRBJ2-3; V gene: TRBV9; clone size: many; CDR3 protein: CATSFGLAHTDTQYF; CDR3 DNA: TGTGCCACCTCCTTCGGGCTAGCGCATACAGATACGCAGTATTTT
D gene: NA; J gene: TRBJ2-7; V gene: TRBV6-2/TRBV6-3; clone size: many; CDR3 protein: CASSWGGLEQYF; CDR3 DNA: TGTGCCAGCAGCTGGGGCGGTCTGGAGCAGTACTTC
D gene: TRBD2; J gene: TRBJ2-3; V gene: TRBV11-2; clone size: many; CDR3 protein: CASTGNWTSGGYTQYF; CDR3 DNA: TGTGCCAGCACTGGAAACTGGACTAGCGGGGGTTATACGCAGTATTTT
D gene: NA; J gene: TRBJ2-5; V gene: TRBV20-1; clone size: many; CDR3 protein: CSATPGLQETQYF; CDR3 DNA: TGCAGTGCTACCCCGGGGCTCCAAGAGACCCAGTACTTC
D gene: TRBD2; J gene: TRBJ2-5; V gene: TRBV20-1; clone size: few; CDR3 protein: CSARDPGGRWETQYF; CDR3 DNA: TGCAGTGCTAGAGATCCGGGGGGGCGGTGGGAGACCCAGTACTTC
D gene: NA; J gene: TRBJ2-2; V gene: TRBV6-2/TRBV6-3; clone size: many; CDR3 protein: CASSYYGTVTGELFF; CDR3 DNA: TGTGCCAGCAGTTACTACGGGACCGTCACCGGGGAGCTGTTTTTT
D gene: NA; J gene: TRBJ2-7; V gene: TRBV29-1; clone size: many; CDR3 protein: CSVEDPGRTYEQYF; CDR3 DNA: TGCAGCGTTGAGGACCCGGGACGGACCTACGAGCAGTACTTC
D gene: NA; J gene: TRBJ1-4; V gene: TRBV2; clone size: NA; CDR3 protein: CASGGPEKLFF; CDR3 DNA: TGTGCCAGCGGGGGACCCGAAAAACTGTTTTTT
D gene: NA; J gene: TRBJ2-7; V gene: TRBV13; clone size: few; CDR3 protein: CASSLEGAGSLSYEQYF; CDR3 DNA: TGTGCCAGCAGCTTAGAGGGGGCGGGGTCCCTCTCCTACGAGCAGTACTTC
D gene: TRBD2; J gene: TRBJ2-7; V gene: TRBV7-6; clone size: many; CDR3 protein: CASSFSGGGEQYF; CDR3 DNA: TGTGCCAGCAGCTTTAGCGGGGGCGGTGAGCAGTACTTC
D gene: TRBD2; J gene: TRBJ2-2; V gene: TRBV13; clone size: few; CDR3 protein: CASSEGLAGGPRTGELFF; CDR3 DNA: TGTGCCAGCAGCGAAGGACTAGCGGGAGGCCCGAGGACCGGGGAGCTGTTTTTT
D gene: NA; J gene: TRBJ2-2; V gene: TRBV30; clone size: many; CDR3 protein: CAWSVENTGELFF; CDR3 DNA: TGTGCCTGGAGTGTAGAGAACACCGGGGAGCTGTTTTTT
D gene: NA; J gene: TRBJ2-1; V gene: TRBV27; clone size: few; CDR3 protein: CASSLGISYNEQFF; CDR3 DNA: TGTGCCAGCAGTTTGGGGATCTCCTACAATGAGCAGTTCTTC
D gene: NA; J gene: TRBJ1-6; V gene: TRBV7-9; clone size: many; CDR3 protein: CASSFDNSPLHF; CDR3 DNA: TGTGCCAGCAGCTTCGATAATTCACCCCTCCACTTT
D gene: NA; J gene: TRBJ2-7; V gene: TRBV6-5; clone size: many; CDR3 protein: CASWGAGYEQYF; CDR3 DNA: TGTGCCAGCTGGGGAGCGGGCTACGAGCAGTACTTC
D gene: TRBD2; J gene: TRBJ2-2; V gene: TRBV12-5; clone size: few; CDR3 protein: CASGRTSGGPDTGELFF; CDR3 DNA: TGTGCTAGTGGCCGGACTAGCGGGGGACCCGACACCGGGGAGCTGTTTTTT
D gene: NA; J gene: TRBJ1-1; V gene: TRBV27; clone size: few; CDR3 protein: CASSPLGVTGLRTEAFF; CDR3 DNA: TGTGCCAGCAGCCCCCTCGGCGTTACAGGGCTTCGCACTGAAGCTTTCTTT
D gene: NA; J gene: TRBJ2-5; V gene: TRBV11-2; clone size: NA; CDR3 protein: CASSLVVWGAYQETQYF; CDR3 DNA: TGTGCCAGCAGCTTGGTCGTGTGGGGAGCCTACCAAGAGACCCAGTACTTC
D gene: NA; J gene: TRBJ1-3; V gene: TRBV9; clone size: few; CDR3 protein: CASSVEAASGNTIYF; CDR3 DNA: TGTGCCAGCAGCGTAGAGGCAGCGTCTGGAAACACCATATATTTT
D gene: NA; J gene: TRBJ2-3; V gene: TRBV9; clone size: NA; CDR3 protein: CASSAGDFGSTDTQYF; CDR3 DNA: TGTGCCAGCAGCGCCGGGGACTTCGGAAGCACAGATACGCAGTATTTT
D gene: TRBD1; J gene: TRBJ2-1; V gene: TRBV4-3; clone size: many; CDR3 protein: CASSHDLGTGYENEQFF; CDR3 DNA: TGCGCCAGCAGCCATGATTTGGGGACAGGGTATGAAAATGAGCAGTTCTTC
D gene: TRBD1; J gene: TRBJ1-1; V gene: TRBV18; clone size: NA; CDR3 protein: CASSPQDRTNTEAFF; CDR3 DNA: TGTGCCAGCTCACCCCAGGACAGGACGAACACTGAAGCTTTCTTT
D gene: NA; J gene: TRBJ2-1; V gene: TRBV7-9; clone size: NA; CDR3 protein: CASVTGTYNEQFF; CDR3 DNA: TGTGCCAGCGTGACGGGAACCTACAATGAGCAGTTCTTC
D gene: NA; J gene: TRBJ2-7; V gene: TRBV15; clone size: few; CDR3 protein: CATSIWGAYEQYF; CDR3 DNA: TGTGCCACCAGCATTTGGGGGGCTTACGAGCAGTACTTC
D gene: NA; J gene: TRBJ2-3; V gene: TRBV7-6; clone size: many; CDR3 protein: CASTPTGPTDTQYF; CDR3 DNA: TGTGCCAGCACCCCGACGGGGCCCACAGATACGCAGTATTTT
D gene: NA; J gene: TRBJ2-2; V gene: TRBV7-9; clone size: many; CDR3 protein: CASSPALPGHLNTGELFF; CDR3 DNA: TGTGCCAGCAGCCCAGCCCTCCCGGGACACTTGAACACCGGGGAGCTGTTTTTT
D gene: NA; J gene: TRBJ2-2; V gene: TRBV19; clone size: few; CDR3 protein: CASAVGSTGELFF; CDR3 DNA: TGTGCCAGTGCTGTGGGGTCCACCGGGGAGCTGTTTTTT
D gene: NA; J gene: TRBJ2-2; V gene: TRBV5-6; clone size: few; CDR3 protein: CASSLVWDGTGELFF; CDR3 DNA: TGTGCCAGCAGCTTGGTATGGGACGGGACCGGGGAGCTGTTTTTT
D gene: TRBD2; J gene: TRBJ2-7; V gene: TRBV4-3; clone size: many; CDR3 protein: CASSQGSGGAYEQYF; CDR3 DNA: TGCGCCAGCAGCCAAGGTAGTGGGGGGGCCTACGAGCAGTACTTC
D gene: TRBD2; J gene: TRBJ2-7; V gene: TRBV4-3; clone size: many; CDR3 protein: CASSQSLAARNYEQYF; CDR3 DNA: TGCGCCAGCAGCCAATCACTAGCGGCCAGAAACTACGAGCAGTACTTC
D gene: NA; J gene: TRBJ2-3; V gene: TRBV3-2; clone size: NA; CDR3 protein: CASSPNPWTEHTDTQYF; CDR3 DNA: TGTGCCAGCAGCCCGAACCCCTGGACCGAACACACAGATACGCAGTATTTT
D gene: NA; J gene: TRBJ1-4; V gene: TRBV7-6; clone size: many; CDR3 protein: CATRWDLLNEKLFF; CDR3 DNA: TGTGCCACACGGTGGGACCTGCTTAATGAAAAACTGTTTTTT
D gene: TRBD2; J gene: TRBJ2-7; V gene: TRBV7-9; clone size: many; CDR3 protein: CASSHPMTSGRDEQYF; CDR3 DNA: TGTGCCAGCAGCCACCCCATGACTAGCGGGAGGGACGAGCAGTACTTC
D gene: TRBD2; J gene: TRBJ2-2; V gene: TRBV5-1; clone size: NA; CDR3 protein: CASSGEGTGELFF; CDR3 DNA: TGCGCCAGCAGCGGGGAGGGGACCGGGGAGCTGTTTTTT
D gene: TRBD1; J gene: TRBJ1-2; V gene: TRBV9; clone size: NA; CDR3 protein: CASSVVQGASNYGYTF; CDR3 DNA: TGTGCCAGCAGCGTAGTCCAGGGGGCCTCTAACTATGGCTACACCTTC
D gene: NA; J gene: TRBJ1-2; V gene: TRBV2; clone size: NA; CDR3 protein: CASEAAINYGYTF; CDR3 DNA: TGTGCCAGCGAAGCGGCCATAAACTATGGCTACACCTTC
D gene: NA; J gene: TRBJ2-7; V gene: TRBV27; clone size: few; CDR3 protein: CASSLAIDSYEQYF; CDR3 DNA: TGTGCCAGCAGTTTGGCGATAGACTCCTACGAGCAGTACTTC
D gene: NA; J gene: TRBJ1-5; V gene: TRBV27; clone size: many; CDR3 protein: CASSLSSAENQPQHF; CDR3 DNA: TGTGCCAGCAGTTTATCATCGGCAGAAAATCAGCCCCAGCATTTT
D gene: NA; J gene: TRBJ2-7; V gene: TRBV28; clone size: many; CDR3 protein: CASSLPLAYEQYF; CDR3 DNA: TGTGCCAGCAGTTTGCCACTGGCCTACGAGCAGTACTTC
D gene: NA; J gene: TRBJ2-7; V gene: TRBV29-1; clone size: few; CDR3 protein: CSVLTDDSSYEQYF; CDR3 DNA: TGCAGCGTTTTGACAGACGACAGCTCCTACGAGCAGTACTTC
D gene: NA; J gene: TRBJ1-1; V gene: TRBV4-3; clone size: many; CDR3 protein: CASSQWRGWGTEAFF; CDR3 DNA: TGCGCCAGCAGCCAATGGCGGGGATGGGGCACTGAAGCTTTCTTT
D gene: NA; J gene: TRBJ2-7; V gene: TRBV4-1; clone size: many; CDR3 protein: CASSHGGAYEQYF; CDR3 DNA: TGCGCCAGCAGCCACGGGGGAGCCTACGAGCAGTACTTC
D gene: NA; J gene: TRBJ2-7; V gene: TRBV6-2/TRBV6-3; clone size: NA; CDR3 protein: CGSSYGGEQYF; CDR3 DNA: TGTGGCAGCAGTTATGGGGGAGAGCAGTACTTC
D gene: NA; J gene: TRBJ2-7; V gene: TRBV15; clone size: few; CDR3 protein: CATSSPVSTQSYEQYF; CDR3 DNA: TGTGCCACCAGCTCCCCGGTGTCGACACAATCCTACGAGCAGTACTTC
D gene: NA; J gene: TRBJ2-1; V gene: TRBV29-1; clone size: many; CDR3 protein: CSVVLPGVGRLGEQFF; CDR3 DNA: TGCAGCGTTGTTCTTCCGGGTGTTGGTCGTTTGGGTGAGCAGTTCTTC
D gene: NA; J gene: TRBJ1-1; V gene: TRBV29-1; clone size: many; CDR3 protein: CSVERLSSGYTEAFF; CDR3 DNA: TGCAGCGTTGAACGCCTAAGCTCCGGGTACACTGAAGCTTTCTTT
D gene: NA; J gene: TRBJ1-5; V gene: TRBV7-2; clone size: many; CDR3 protein: CASSSLGQGSNQPQHF; CDR3 DNA: TGTGCCAGCAGCTCGCTAGGTCAGGGAAGCAATCAGCCCCAGCATTTT
D gene: TRBD2; J gene: TRBJ2-7; V gene: TRBV5-6; clone size: many; CDR3 protein: CASSLGTSGSSGYEQYF; CDR3 DNA: TGTGCCAGCAGCTTGGGGACTAGCGGGAGTTCAGGGTACGAGCAGTACTTC
D gene: NA; J gene: TRBJ1-2; V gene: TRBV27; clone size: many; CDR3 protein: CASSLYLNYGYTF; CDR3 DNA: TGTGCCAGCAGTTTATACTTGAACTATGGCTACACCTTC
D gene: NA; J gene: TRBJ2-1; V gene: TRBV20-1; clone size: few; CDR3 protein: CSARDRPLSLDEQFF; CDR3 DNA: TGCAGTGCTAGAGATAGGCCGCTAAGTCTGGATGAGCAGTTCTTC